This TCR beta chain was observed in a study of T cells in Graves' hyperthyroidism and ophthalmopathy. Amplification of TCR beta CDR3 regions used RNA as the template. Researchers ran a first-round RT-PCR on the TCR CDR3 using the HTBI primer set. Each CDR3 protein gets one entry after TCRdb re-called the multiplex PCR reads with MiXCR. The sample shows approximately 330,000 distinct CDR3 sequences, about 20% of them seen only once. The CDR3 sequence is 13 residues long. V was shortened by 2 bases and J by 4 bases, with 8 bases between the two germline ends. Germline CDR1 and CDR2: MNHNS and SASEGT. The clonotype comes from a woman between 45 and 65 years old with Graves' hyperthyroidism. Sequences were obtained from blood. This chain joins TRBV6-1 and TRBJ1-1; unclear D gene. The CDR3 nucleotides read TGTGCCAGCAGTGAACGGGTTGTCACTGAAGCTTTCTTT. Encoded protein: CASSERVVTEAFF.